A selection of T cell receptor beta chains follows, all from one sample in a study of cytomegalovirus exposure and HLA in healthy donors. Assay used: immunoSEQ multiplex PCR; TCRdb lists only in-frame clones, some missing. The sample has 150,000 or so clones; approximately 82% are singletons. The sample taken for sequencing was PBMCs. The receptors were gathered from a young man in good health and CMV-seropositive. Both conserved end residues are part of each CDR3.

CDR3aa	v_gene	j_gene
CASSPYGGAPNTEAFF	TRBV18	TRBJ1-1
CASSSLIRDTEAFF	TRBV27	TRBJ1-1
CASSLALVGQPQHF	TRBV7-6	TRBJ1-5
CASSQEAGGRGNEKLFF	TRBV4-1	TRBJ1-4
CATNRRGGETQYF	TRBV15	TRBJ2-5
CASSSQGNQPQHF	TRBV5-1	TRBJ1-5
CASSKVAGQGSLRGITPGLQYF	TRBV21-1	TRBJ2-7
CASSMRVSGTSGYRDTQYF	TRBV19	TRBJ2-3
CASSYADSSYEQYF	TRBV6-5	TRBJ2-7
CASSLGTSSYNEQFF	TRBV5-1	TRBJ2-1
CASSPESVSSYEQYF	TRBV27	TRBJ2-7
CASSMPSGETQYF	TRBV19	TRBJ2-5
CASTLDGLPYSYNEQFF	TRBV19	TRBJ2-1
CSVAGTDQPQHF	TRBV29-1	TRBJ1-5
CASSLTGTRKSGNTIYF	TRBV28	TRBJ1-3